A selection of T cell receptor beta chains follows, all from one sample in a study of blood T cell repertoires in COVID-19. Here immunoSEQ multiplex PCR was the method, and the copy in TCRdb shows in-frame clones only, minus some. The repertoire holds roughly 100,000 clones, with about 76% as singletons. The sample consisted of peripheral blood. These receptors were taken from a woman in her 70s with acute or convalescent COVID-19. CDR3s include the opening cysteine and the closing phenylalanine or tryptophan. A D gene is named only where the DNA matches it firmly. Size tells how often a clone was seen (once, few, many) or the class of an expanded clone, and some rows leave it out.

.	TRBJ1-1	.	TRBV19	CASKAGSSNTEAFF	TGTGCCAGTAAGGCAGGTTCGAGTAACACTGAAGCTTTCTTT
.	TRBJ1-2	.	TRBV2	CASSENGGRSDRYGYTF	TGTGCCAGCAGTGAAAACGGCGGCAGATCTGACCGGTATGGCTACACCTTC
.	TRBJ2-1	.	TRBV4-3	CASSQGGTSYNEQFF	TGCGCCAGCAGCCAAGGCGGGACCTCCTACAATGAGCAGTTCTTC
.	TRBJ1-2	.	TRBV14	CASSHGGYYGYTF	TGTGCCAGCAGCCATGGAGGGTACTATGGCTACACCTTC
.	TRBJ2-5	.	TRBV7-9	CASSLVLPQETQYF	TGTGCCAGCAGCTTAGTCCTTCCTCAAGAGACCCAGTACTTC
.	TRBJ2-3	.	TRBV2	CASSPRDTDTQYF	TGTGCCAGCAGCCCTCGAGACACAGATACGCAGTATTTT
.	TRBJ2-5	TRBD2	TRBV7-9	CASSPGLAGQETQYF	TGTGCCAGCAGCCCGGGACTAGCGGGTCAAGAGACCCAGTACTTC
.	TRBJ1-5	.	TRBV28	CAIQGRGNQPQHF	TGTGCCATCCAGGGTAGGGGTAATCAGCCCCAGCATTTT
few	TRBJ2-6	.	TRBV19	CASSNPGSGANVLTF	TGTGCCAGTAGTAACCCAGGCTCTGGGGCCAACGTCCTGACTTTC
.	TRBJ2-5	TRBD1	TRBV2	CASSGGQGRQETQYF	TGTGCCAGCAGTGGTGGACAGGGTCGCCAAGAGACCCAGTACTTC
.	TRBJ1-1	.	TRBV30	CATSISNTEAFF	TGTGCCACTAGTATATCGAACACTGAAGCTTTCTTT
.	TRBJ2-1	TRBD2	TRBV9	CASSVEGGVQSYEQFF	TGTGCCAGCAGCGTAGAGGGAGGGGTCCAATCTTATGAGCAGTTCTTC
.	TRBJ2-3	TRBD2	TRBV27	CASFYPGGAGFTQYF	TGTGCCAGCTTTTACCCCGGGGGGGCCGGTTTTACGCAGTATTTT
.	TRBJ1-4	.	TRBV9	CASSVHPRDRTNEKLFF	TGTGCCAGCAGCGTACATCCCAGGGATCGGACTAATGAAAAACTGTTTTTT
.	TRBJ2-7	TRBD1	TRBV11-2	CASSLDRANEQYF	TGTGCCAGCAGCTTGGACAGGGCCAACGAGCAGTACTTC
.	TRBJ1-2	.	TRBV28	CASSVYNYGYTF	TGTGCCAGCAGTGTCTACAACTATGGCTACACCTTC
few	TRBJ1-6	TRBD1	TRBV2	CASRPFPGQGYSPLHF	TGTGCCAGCAGGCCCTTCCCGGGACAGGGTTATTCACCCCTCCACTTT
.	TRBJ1-4	.	TRBV7-9	CASGGAPGEKLFF	TGTGCCAGCGGGGGGGCTCCAGGGGAAAAACTGTTTTTT
.	TRBJ1-2	.	TRBV29-1	CSVGTANYGYTF	TGCAGCGTTGGGACAGCTAACTATGGCTACACCTTC
.	TRBJ2-3	TRBD1	TRBV19	CASRSTSTGGTDTQYF	TGTGCCAGTAGGTCGACCAGCACAGGGGGCACAGATACGCAGTATTTT
.	TRBJ2-2	TRBD2	TRBV5-1	CASSRPGTSGGPNTGELFF	TGCGCCAGCAGCCGTCCCGGGACTAGCGGGGGGCCGAACACCGGGGAGCTGTTTTTT
.	TRBJ1-2	.	TRBV29-1	CSVPSGGTYGYTF	TGCAGCGTCCCCTCTGGGGGGACCTATGGCTACACCTTC
few	TRBJ2-7	.	TRBV19	CASSPSDSYEQYF	TGTGCCAGTAGTCCTAGCGACTCCTACGAGCAGTACTTC
few	TRBJ1-1	.	TRBV6-2/TRBV6-3	CASSDGMTGNTEAFF	TGTGCCAGCAGTGACGGAATGACAGGGAACACTGAAGCTTTCTTT
.	TRBJ2-7	TRBD2	TRBV5-6	CASSLRGLAGTYEQYF	TGTGCCAGCAGCCTGCGGGGACTAGCGGGAACCTACGAGCAGTACTTC
.	TRBJ2-3	TRBD2	TRBV6-4	CASSDSGGADTQYF	TGTGCCAGCAGTGACTCCGGGGGGGCCGATACGCAGTATTTT
.	TRBJ2-2	TRBD1	TRBV5-6	CASSLTPGTDNTGELFF	TGTGCCAGCAGCTTAACTCCTGGGACAGACAACACCGGGGAGCTGTTTTTT